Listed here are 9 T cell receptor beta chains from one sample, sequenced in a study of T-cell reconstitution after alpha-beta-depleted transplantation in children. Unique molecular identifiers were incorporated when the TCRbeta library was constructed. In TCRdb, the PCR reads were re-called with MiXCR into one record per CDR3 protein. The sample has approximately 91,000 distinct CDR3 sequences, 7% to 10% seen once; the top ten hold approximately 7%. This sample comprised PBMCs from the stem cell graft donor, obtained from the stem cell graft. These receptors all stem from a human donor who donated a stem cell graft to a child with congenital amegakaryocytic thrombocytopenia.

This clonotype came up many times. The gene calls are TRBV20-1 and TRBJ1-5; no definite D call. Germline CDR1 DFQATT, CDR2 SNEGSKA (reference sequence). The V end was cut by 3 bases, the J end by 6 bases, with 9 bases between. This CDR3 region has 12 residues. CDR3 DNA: TGCAGTGCTAGGGTAGGCGTTCAGCCCCAGCATTTT. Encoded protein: CSARVGVQPQHF.

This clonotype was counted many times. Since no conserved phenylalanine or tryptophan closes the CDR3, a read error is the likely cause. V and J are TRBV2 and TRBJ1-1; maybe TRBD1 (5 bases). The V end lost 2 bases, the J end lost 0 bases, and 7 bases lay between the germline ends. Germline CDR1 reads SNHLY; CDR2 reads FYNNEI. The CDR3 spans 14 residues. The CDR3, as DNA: TGTGCCAGCAGTGAAAGGACAATGAACACTGAAGCTTTCCTT. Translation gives CASSERTMNTEAFL.

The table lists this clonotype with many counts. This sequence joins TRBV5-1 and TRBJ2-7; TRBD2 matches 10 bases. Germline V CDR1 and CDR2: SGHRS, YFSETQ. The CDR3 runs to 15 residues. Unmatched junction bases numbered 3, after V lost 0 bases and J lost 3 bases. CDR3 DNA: TGCGCCAGCAGCTTGGATTTAGCGGGGGGCTACGAGCAGTACTTC. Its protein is CASSLDLAGGYEQYF.

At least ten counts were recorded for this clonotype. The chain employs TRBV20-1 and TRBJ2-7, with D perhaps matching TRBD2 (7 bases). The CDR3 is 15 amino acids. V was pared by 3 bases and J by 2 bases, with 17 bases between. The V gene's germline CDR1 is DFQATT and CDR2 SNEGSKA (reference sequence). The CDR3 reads CSARPGGGNPYEQYF. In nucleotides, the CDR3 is TGCAGTGCTAGGCCGGGGGGCGGGAACCCCTACGAGCAGTACTTC.

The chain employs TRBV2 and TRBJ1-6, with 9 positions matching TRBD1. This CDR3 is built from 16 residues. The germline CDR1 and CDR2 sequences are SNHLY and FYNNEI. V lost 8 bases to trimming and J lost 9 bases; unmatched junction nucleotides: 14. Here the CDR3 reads CASGMTGGEISSPLHF. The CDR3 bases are TGTGCCAGCGGGATGACAGGGGGAGAGATTAGTTCACCCCTCCACTTT.

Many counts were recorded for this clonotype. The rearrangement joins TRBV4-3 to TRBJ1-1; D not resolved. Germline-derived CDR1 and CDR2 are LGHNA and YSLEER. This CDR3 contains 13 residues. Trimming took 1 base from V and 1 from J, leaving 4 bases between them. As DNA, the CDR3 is TGCGCCAGCAGCCAAGCGGCGAACACTGAAGCTTTCTTT. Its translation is CASSQAANTEAFF.

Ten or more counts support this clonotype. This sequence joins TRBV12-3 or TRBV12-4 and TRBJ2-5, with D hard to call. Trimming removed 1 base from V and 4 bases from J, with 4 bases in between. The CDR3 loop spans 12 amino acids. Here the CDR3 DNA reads TGTGCCAGCAGTTTAGTGGGAGAGACCCAGTACTTC. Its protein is CASSLVGETQYF.

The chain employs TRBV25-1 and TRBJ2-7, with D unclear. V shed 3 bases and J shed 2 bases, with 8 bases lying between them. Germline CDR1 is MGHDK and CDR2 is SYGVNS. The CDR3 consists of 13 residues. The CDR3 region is CASSDLGTYEQYF. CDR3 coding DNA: TGTGCCAGCAGTGATCTCGGTACCTACGAGCAGTACTTC.

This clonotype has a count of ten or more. The CDR3: CASSHRGSPNEQFF. The CDR3 nucleotides read TGTGCCAGCTCCCATCGAGGATCCCCTAATGAGCAGTTCTTC. The chain joins TRBV18 to TRBJ2-1; D is uncertain. V was trimmed by 6 bases and J by 7 bases, leaving 16 bases between them. Germline assignment: CDR1 KGHSH and CDR2 LQKENI. The CDR3 runs 14 residues.